This T cell receptor beta chain emerged from a study of control samples from healthy donors and cancer patients. The data were produced by immunoSEQ multiplex PCR, yet TCRdb's version contains in-frame clones alone and is incomplete. The sample carries roughly 450,000 clones, around 90% recorded once. The germline V gene encodes CDR1 SNHLY and CDR2 FYNNEI. This CDR3 is 14 amino acids long. Trimming shortened V by 6 bases and J by 0 bases, and 8 bases separated the two germline ends. V usage is TRBV2 and J usage is TRBJ2-2; D perhaps matches TRBD1 (5 bases). The source material was PBMCs. The receptor comes from a man aged 40-49 years with head and neck cancer. CDR3 loop: CASRDNSNTGELFF. CDR3 nucleotide sequence: TGTGCCAGCAGGGACAACTCGAACACCGGGGAGCTGTTTTTT.